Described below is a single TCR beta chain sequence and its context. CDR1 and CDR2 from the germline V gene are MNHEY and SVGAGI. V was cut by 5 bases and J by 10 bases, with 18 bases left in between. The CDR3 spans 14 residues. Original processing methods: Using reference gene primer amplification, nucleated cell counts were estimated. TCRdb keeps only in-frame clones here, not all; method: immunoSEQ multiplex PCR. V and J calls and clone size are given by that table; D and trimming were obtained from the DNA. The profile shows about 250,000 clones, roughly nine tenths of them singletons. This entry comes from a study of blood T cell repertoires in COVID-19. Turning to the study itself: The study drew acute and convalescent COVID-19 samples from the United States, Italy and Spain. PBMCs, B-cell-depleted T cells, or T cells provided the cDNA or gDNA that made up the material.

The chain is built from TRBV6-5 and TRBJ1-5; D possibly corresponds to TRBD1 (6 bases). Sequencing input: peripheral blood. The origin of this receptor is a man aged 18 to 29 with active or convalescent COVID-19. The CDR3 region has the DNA TGTGCCAGCAGTACCCTCCCGCAGGGGAGACCCCAGCATTTT. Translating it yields CASSTLPQGRPQHF.